This TCR beta chain came from a study of T cell repertoires in cytomegalovirus infection. Looking at the study overall: Public TCR beta signatures were indicative of both CMV infection and a matching HLA type. Study-level results: People with CMV and the relevant HLA were identified by cumulative public TCR beta family frequency.

TCRdb re-called the reads through MiXCR, storing one row per CDR3 protein. The data show around 900,000 distinct CDR3 sequences, 30% to 40% seen once. V shed 4 bases, J shed 6 bases, and the junction held 10 bases outside the gene matches. CDR3 length: 16 amino acids. This clonotype appeared a few times. Its antigen remains unidentified. The TCR sequence derives from a human donor in good health (CMV status not recorded). Some clones in this sample may be carry-over from other donors' samples. V gene TRBV12-3 or TRBV12-4 combines with J gene TRBJ1-5; 9 bases map to TRBD1. Material: cultured CD8+ T cells from PBMCs, obtained from culture after CMV antigen stimulation. CDR3 sequence (DNA): TGTGCCAGCAGTTCCTGGGACAGGGAAATTGTTCAGCCCCAGCATTTT. Amino acids: CASSSWDREIVQPQHF.